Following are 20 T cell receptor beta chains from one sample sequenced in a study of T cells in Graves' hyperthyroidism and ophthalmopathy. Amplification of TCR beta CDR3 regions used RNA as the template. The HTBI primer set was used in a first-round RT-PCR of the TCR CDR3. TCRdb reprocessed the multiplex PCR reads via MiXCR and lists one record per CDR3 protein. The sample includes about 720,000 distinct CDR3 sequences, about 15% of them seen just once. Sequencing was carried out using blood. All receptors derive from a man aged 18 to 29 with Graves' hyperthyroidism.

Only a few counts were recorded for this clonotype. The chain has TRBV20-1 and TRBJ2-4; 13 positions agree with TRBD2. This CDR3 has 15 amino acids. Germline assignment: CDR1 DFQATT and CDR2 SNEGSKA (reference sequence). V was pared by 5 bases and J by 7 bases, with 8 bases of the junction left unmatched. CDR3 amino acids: CSASGTSGIGNIQYF. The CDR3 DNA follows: TGCAGTGCTTCGGGGACTAGCGGGATAGGGAACATTCAGTACTTC.

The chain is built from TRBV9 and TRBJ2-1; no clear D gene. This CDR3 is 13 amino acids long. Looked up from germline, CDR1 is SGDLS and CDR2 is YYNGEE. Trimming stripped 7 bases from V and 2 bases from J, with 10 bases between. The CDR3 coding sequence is TGTGCCAGCGGCCGGAGACCCTACAATGAGCAGTTCTTC. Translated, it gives CASGRRPYNEQFF.

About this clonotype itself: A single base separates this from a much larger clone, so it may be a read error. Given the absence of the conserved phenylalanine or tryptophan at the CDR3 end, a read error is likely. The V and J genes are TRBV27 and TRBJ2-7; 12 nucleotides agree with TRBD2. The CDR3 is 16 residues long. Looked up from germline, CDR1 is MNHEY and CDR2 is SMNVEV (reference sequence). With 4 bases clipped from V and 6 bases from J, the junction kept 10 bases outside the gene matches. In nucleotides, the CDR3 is TGTGCCAGCAGTTCCGGACTAGCGGGATGGGGCAGCGAGCAGTACCTC. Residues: CASSSGLAGWGSEQYL.

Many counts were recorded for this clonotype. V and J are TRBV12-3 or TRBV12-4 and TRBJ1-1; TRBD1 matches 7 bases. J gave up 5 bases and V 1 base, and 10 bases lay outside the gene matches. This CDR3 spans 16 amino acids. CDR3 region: CASSLGTGLGPTEAFF. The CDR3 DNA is TGTGCCAGCAGTTTAGGGACAGGTTTGGGCCCTACTGAAGCTTTCTTT.

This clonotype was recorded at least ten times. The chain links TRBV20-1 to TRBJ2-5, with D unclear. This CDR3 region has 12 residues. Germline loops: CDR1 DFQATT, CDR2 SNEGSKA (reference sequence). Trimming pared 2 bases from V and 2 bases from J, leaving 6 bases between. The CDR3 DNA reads TGCAGTGCTAGACGCTTACAAGAGACCCAGTACTTC. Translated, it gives CSARRLQETQYF.

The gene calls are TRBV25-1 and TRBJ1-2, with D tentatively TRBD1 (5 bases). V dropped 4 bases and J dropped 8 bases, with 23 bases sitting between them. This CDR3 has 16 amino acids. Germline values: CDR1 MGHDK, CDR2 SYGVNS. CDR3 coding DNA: TGTGCCAGCAGTGGCCTAGGTAAGGGGTCCTCTGAGGGCTACACCTTC. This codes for CASSGLGKGSSEGYTF.

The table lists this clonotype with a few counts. The CDR3 DNA is TGCAGCGTACAGGGGGAATATAGCAATCAGCCCCAGCATTTT. Amino acid sequence: CSVQGEYSNQPQHF. The rearrangement uses TRBV29-1 and TRBJ1-5, with 8 bases matching TRBD1. Germline assignment: CDR1 SQVTM and CDR2 ANQGSEA. The CDR3 is 14 amino acids. V shed 6 bases, J shed 0 bases, and the junction held 4 bases outside the gene matches.

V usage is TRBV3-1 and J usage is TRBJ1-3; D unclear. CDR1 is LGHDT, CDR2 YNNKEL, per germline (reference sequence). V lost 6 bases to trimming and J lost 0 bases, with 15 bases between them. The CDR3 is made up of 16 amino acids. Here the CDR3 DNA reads TGTGCCAGCAGTTCACCATTGACCGTCTCTGGAAACACCATATATTTT. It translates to CASSSPLTVSGNTIYF.

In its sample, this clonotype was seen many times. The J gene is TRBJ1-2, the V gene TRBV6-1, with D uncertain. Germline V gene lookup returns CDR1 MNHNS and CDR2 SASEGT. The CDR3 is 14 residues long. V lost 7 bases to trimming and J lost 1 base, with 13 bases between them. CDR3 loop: CASMQGNYNYGYTF. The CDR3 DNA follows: TGTGCCAGCATGCAAGGAAATTATAACTATGGCTACACCTTC.

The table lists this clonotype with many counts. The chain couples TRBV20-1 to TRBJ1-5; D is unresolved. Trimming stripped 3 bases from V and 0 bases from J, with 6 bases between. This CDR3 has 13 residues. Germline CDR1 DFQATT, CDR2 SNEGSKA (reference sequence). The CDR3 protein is CSARLYSNQPQHF. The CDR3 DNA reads TGCAGTGCTAGGCTTTATAGCAATCAGCCCCAGCATTTT.

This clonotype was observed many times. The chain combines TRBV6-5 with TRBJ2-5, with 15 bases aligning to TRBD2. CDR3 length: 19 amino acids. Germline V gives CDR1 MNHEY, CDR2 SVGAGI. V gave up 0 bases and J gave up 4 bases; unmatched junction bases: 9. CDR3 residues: CASSYSNPGLAGGGETQYF. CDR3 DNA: TGTGCCAGCAGTTACTCGAACCCGGGACTAGCGGGAGGCGGAGAGACCCAGTACTTC.

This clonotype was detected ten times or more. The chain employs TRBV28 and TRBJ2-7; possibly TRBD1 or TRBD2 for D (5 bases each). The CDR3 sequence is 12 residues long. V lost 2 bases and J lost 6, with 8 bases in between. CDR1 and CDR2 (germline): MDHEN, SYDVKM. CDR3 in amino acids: CASSLVGVEQYF. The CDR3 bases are TGTGCCAGCAGTTTAGTGGGGGTCGAGCAGTACTTC.

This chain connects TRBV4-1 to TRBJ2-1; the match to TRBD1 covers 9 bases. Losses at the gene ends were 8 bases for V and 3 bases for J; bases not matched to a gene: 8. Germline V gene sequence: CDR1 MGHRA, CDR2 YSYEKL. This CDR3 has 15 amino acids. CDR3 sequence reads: CASRPLTGGYNEQFF. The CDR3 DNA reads TGCGCCAGCCGGCCTCTGACAGGGGGCTACAATGAGCAGTTCTTC.

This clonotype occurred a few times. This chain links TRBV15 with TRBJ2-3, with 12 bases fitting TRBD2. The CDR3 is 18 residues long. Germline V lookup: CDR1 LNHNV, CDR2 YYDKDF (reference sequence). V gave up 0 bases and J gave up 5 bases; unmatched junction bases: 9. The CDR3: CATSRDTLAGGSGDTQYF. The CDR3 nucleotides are TGTGCCACCAGCAGAGATACTCTAGCGGGGGGGTCAGGAGATACGCAGTATTTT.

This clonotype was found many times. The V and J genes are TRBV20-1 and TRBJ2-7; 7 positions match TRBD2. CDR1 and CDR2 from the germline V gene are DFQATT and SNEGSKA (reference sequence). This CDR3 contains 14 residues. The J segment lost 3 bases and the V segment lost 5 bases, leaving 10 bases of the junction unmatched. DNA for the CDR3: TGCAGTGCTGGGGGGGGGGAGGCGCTCTACGAGCAGTACTTC. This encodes CSAGGGEALYEQYF.

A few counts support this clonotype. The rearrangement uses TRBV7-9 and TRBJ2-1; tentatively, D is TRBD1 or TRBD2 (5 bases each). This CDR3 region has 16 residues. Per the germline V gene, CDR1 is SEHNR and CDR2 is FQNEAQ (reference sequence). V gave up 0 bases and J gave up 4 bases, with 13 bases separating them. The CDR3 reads CASSLARGPMYNEQFF. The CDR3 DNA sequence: TGTGCCAGCAGCTTAGCGAGGGGACCCATGTACAATGAGCAGTTCTTC.

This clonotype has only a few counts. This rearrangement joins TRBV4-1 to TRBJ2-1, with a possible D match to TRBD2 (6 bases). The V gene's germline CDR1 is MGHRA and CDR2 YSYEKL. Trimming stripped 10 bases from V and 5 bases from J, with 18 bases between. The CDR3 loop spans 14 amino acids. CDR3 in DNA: TGCGCCACCACGTCGAGGGGAGGAGACAATGAGCAGTTCTTC. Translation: CATTSRGGDNEQFF.

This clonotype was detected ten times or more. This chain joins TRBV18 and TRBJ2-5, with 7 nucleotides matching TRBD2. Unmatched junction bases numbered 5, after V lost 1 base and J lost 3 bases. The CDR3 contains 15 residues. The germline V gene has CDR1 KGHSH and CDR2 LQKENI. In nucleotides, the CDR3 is TGTGCCAGCTCACCACGGCGGCTAGCGGAAGAGACCCAGTACTTC. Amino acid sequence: CASSPRRLAEETQYF.

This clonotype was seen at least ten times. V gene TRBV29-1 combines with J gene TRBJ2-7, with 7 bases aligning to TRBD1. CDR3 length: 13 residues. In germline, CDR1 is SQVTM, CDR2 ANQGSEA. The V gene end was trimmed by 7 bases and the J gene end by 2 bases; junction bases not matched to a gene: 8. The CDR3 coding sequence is TGCAGCGCACAGGGGACGGGACCCTACGAGCAGTACTTC. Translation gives CSAQGTGPYEQYF.

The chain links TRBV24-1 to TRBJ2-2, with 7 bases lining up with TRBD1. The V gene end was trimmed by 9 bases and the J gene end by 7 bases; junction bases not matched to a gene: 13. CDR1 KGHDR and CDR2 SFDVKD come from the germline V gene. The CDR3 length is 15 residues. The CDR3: CATQKGQRFGGELFF. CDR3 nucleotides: TGTGCCACCCAAAAGGGACAGAGGTTCGGCGGGGAGCTGTTTTTT.